These T cell receptor beta chains were read from a single sample in a study of cytotoxic CD8 clonotypes in ibrutinib-treated CLL. Generated by immunoSEQ multiplex PCR, the TCRdb table keeps only in-frame clones and is missing some. The repertoire includes a few hundred thousand clones, 67% of them detected once, and about 5.9% sits in the top ten. Sequenced here: PBMCs, sampled after 36 months of ibrutinib treatment. These receptor sequences come from a human donor with chronic lymphocytic leukemia. CDR3s include the opening cysteine and the closing phenylalanine or tryptophan. The D gene is left open where the match is weak. A row's size may be missing; if present it is once, few, many or a size class.

- | TRBJ2-1 | TRBV2 | TRBD1 | CASSADRGTYNEQFF | TGTGCCAGCAGTGCGGACAGGGGCACCTACAATGAGCAGTTCTTC
- | TRBJ2-2 | TRBV2 | TRBD2 | CASKLLASTGELFF | TGTGCCAGCAAGTTACTAGCGAGCACCGGGGAGCTGTTTTTT
- | TRBJ2-1 | TRBV9 | - | CASTSGGRVYNEQFF | TGTGCCAGCACCTCTGGGGGGCGCGTATACAATGAGCAGTTCTTC
- | TRBJ1-1 | TRBV25-1 | - | CASSEPSSNTEAFF | TGTGCCAGCAGTGAACCTAGTTCGAACACTGAAGCTTTCTTT
once | TRBJ1-1 | TRBV10-2 | - | CASADGGREAFF | TGCGCCAGCGCCGACGGGGGGAGGGAAGCTTTCTTT
once | TRBJ1-2 | TRBV9 | - | CASSGVKDGINYGYTF | TGTGCCAGCAGCGGAGTCAAGGACGGAATTAACTATGGCTACACCTTC
- | TRBJ2-7 | TRBV4-2 | TRBD2 | CASSRTSGGPISSYEQYF | TGTGCCAGCAGCCGGACTAGCGGGGGCCCTATAAGCTCCTACGAGCAGTACTTC
- | TRBJ1-4 | TRBV29-1 | TRBD1 | CSVWQTGAGEKLFF | TGCAGCGTTTGGCAAACAGGGGCAGGCGAAAAACTGTTTTTT
once | TRBJ2-5 | TRBV29-1 | TRBD2 | CSVEASGTETQYF | TGCAGCGTTGAGGCTAGCGGGACGGAGACCCAGTACTTC
- | TRBJ1-5 | TRBV19 | - | CASSHVSRGSNQPQHF | TGTGCCAGTAGTCATGTATCCCGCGGTAGCAATCAGCCCCAGCATTTT
few | TRBJ1-5 | TRBV2 | - | CASSGGGGDQPQHF | TGTGCCAGCAGCGGGGGTGGCGGGGATCAGCCCCAGCATTTT
- | TRBJ2-2 | TRBV28 | - | CASSFYRSGELFF | TGTGCCAGCAGTTTTTACAGAAGTGGGGAGCTGTTTTTT
- | TRBJ2-7 | TRBV10-2 | - | CASSGSFTGLEQYF | TGCGCCAGCAGTGGGTCGTTTACGGGTTTGGAGCAGTACTTC